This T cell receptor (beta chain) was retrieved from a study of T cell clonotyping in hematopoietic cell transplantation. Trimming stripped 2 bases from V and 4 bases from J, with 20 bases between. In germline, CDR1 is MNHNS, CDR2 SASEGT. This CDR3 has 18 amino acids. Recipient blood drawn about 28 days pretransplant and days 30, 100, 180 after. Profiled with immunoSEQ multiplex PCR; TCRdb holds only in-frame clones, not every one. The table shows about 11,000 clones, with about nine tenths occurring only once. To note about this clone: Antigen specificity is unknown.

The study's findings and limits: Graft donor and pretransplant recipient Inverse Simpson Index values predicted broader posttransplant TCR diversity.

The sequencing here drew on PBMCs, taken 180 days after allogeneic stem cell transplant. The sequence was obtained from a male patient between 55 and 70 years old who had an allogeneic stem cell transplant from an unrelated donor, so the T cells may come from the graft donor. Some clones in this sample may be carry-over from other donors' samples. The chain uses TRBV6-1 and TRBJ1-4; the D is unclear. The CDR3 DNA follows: TGTGCCAGCAGTGAACTGAAAGGGTTGGGCTTACGTAATGAAAAACTGTTTTTT. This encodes CASSELKGLGLRNEKLFF.